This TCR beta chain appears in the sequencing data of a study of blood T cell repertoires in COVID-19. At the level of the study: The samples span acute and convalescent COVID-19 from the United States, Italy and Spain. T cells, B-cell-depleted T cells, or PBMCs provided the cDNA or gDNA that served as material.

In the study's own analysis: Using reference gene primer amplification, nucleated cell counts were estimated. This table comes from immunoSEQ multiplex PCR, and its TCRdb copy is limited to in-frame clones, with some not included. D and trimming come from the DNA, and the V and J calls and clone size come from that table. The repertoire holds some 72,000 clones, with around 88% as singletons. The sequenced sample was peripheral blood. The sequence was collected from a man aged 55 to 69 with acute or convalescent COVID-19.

CDR3 protein: CASREGQGNTEAFF. CDR3 in DNA: TGTGCCAGCAGGGAGGGACAGGGGAACACTGAAGCTTTCTTT. V gene TRBV6-5 combines with J gene TRBJ1-1; 9 nucleotides line up with TRBD1. Germline CDR1 reads MNHEY; CDR2 reads SVGAGI. The V segment lost 6 bases and the J segment 1 base; nucleotides outside the gene matches: 3. The CDR3 is made up of 14 amino acids.